This TCR beta chain originates from a study of T cell clusters in autoimmune cytopenias. TRB amplification used around 260 ng of peripheral blood genomic DNA. TRB was amplified by touch-down multiplex PCR, primer pools A and B combined. Reprocessing the multiplex PCR reads, TCRdb reports a single entry for every CDR3 protein and omits DNA. In total, the table holds approximately 1,200 distinct CDR3 sequences. CDR1 and CDR2 from the germline V gene are KGHSH and LQKENI. This CDR3 has 14 residues. In terms of frequency, this clonotype is medium-sized. These data were likewise used in another study, on T cell repertoires in aging, cancer and after chemotherapy.

The V and J genes are TRBV18 and TRBJ1-1; TCRdb's D call, TRBD1, is unchecked because there is no DNA. Sequencing was performed on peripheral blood. This clonotype was sampled from a human donor in good health. The CDR3 spells CASSPADRRSEAFF.